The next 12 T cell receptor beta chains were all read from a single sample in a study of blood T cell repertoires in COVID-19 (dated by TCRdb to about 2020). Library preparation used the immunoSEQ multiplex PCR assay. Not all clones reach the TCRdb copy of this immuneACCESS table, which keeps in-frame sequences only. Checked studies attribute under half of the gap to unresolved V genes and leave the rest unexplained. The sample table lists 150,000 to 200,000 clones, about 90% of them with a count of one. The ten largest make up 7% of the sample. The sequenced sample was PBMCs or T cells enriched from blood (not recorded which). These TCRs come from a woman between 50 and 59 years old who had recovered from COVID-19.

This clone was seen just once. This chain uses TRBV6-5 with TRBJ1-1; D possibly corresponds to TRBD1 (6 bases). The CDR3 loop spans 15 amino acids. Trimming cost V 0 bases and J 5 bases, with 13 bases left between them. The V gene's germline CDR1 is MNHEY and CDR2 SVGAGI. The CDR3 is CASSYSGRGGTEAFF. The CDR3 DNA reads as TGTGCCAGCAGTTACTCGGGCAGGGGAGGGACTGAAGCTTTCTTT.

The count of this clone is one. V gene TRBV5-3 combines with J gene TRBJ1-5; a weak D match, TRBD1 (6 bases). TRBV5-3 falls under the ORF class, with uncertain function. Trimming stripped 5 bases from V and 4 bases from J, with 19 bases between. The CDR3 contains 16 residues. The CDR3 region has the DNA TGTGCCAGAAGACGTTCCCCAGACAGGATTAATCAGCCCCAGCATTTT. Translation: CARRRSPDRINQPQHF.

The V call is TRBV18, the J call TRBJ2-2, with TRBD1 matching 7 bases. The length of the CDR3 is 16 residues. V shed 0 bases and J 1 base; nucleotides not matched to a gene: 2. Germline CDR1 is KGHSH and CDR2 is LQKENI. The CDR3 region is CASSPPTGRNTGELFF. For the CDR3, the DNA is TGTGCCAGCTCACCACCGACAGGGAGGAACACCGGGGAGCTGTTTTTT. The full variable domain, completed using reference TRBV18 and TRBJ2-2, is NAGVMQNPRHLVRRRGQEARLRCSPMKGHSHVYWYRQLPEEGLKFMVYLQKENIIDESGMPKERFSAEFPKEGPSILRIQQVVRGDSAAYFCASSPPTGRNTGELFFGEGSRLTVL.

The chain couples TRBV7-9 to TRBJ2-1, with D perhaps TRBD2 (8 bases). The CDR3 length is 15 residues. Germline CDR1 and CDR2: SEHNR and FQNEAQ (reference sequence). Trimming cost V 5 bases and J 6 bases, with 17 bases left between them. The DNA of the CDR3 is TGTGCCAGCAGCCCGCCGGGAGGGGGCGCCAATGAGCAGTTCTTC. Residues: CASSPPGGGANEQFF. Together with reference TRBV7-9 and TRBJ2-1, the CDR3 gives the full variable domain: DTGVSQNPRHKITKRGQNVTFRCDPISEHNRLYWYRQTLGQGPEFLTYFQNEAQLEKSRLLSDRFSAERPKGSFSTLEIQRTEQGDSAMYLCASSPPGGGANEQFFGPGTRLTVL.

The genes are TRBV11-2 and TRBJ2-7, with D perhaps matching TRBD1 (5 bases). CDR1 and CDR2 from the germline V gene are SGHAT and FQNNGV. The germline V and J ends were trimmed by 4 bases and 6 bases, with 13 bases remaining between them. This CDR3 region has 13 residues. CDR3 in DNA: TGTGCCAGCAGCTCGCTCAGGGTCCCCGAGCAGTACTTC. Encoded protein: CASSSLRVPEQYF.

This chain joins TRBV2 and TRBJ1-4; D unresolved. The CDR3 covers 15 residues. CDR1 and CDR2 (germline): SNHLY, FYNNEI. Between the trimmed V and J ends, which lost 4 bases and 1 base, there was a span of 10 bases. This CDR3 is CASSAGRVTNEKLFF. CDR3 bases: TGTGCCAGCAGTGCGGGGAGGGTAACTAATGAAAAACTGTTTTTT.

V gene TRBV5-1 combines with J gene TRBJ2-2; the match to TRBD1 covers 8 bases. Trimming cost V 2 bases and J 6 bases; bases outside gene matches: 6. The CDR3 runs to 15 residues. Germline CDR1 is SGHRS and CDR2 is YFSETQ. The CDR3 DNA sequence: TGCGCCAGCAGCTTACGGACAGGGTCCGCCGGGGAGCTGTTTTTT. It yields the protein CASSLRTGSAGELFF.

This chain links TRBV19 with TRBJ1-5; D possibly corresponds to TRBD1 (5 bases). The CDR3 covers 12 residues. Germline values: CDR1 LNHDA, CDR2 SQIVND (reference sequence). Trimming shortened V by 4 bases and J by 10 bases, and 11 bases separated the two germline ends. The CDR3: CASSTADRPQHF. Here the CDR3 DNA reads TGTGCCAGTAGTACCGCCGACAGACCCCAGCATTTT.

The CDR3 sequence is CASSQSGGSPLHF. The CDR3 region has the DNA TGTGCCAGCAGCCAGTCTGGTGGTTCACCCCTCCACTTT. The rearrangement uses TRBV27 and TRBJ1-6; D uncertain. V dropped 6 bases and J dropped 9 bases, with 12 bases sitting between them. The length of the CDR3 is 13 residues. CDR1 and CDR2 (germline): MNHEY, SMNVEV (reference sequence).

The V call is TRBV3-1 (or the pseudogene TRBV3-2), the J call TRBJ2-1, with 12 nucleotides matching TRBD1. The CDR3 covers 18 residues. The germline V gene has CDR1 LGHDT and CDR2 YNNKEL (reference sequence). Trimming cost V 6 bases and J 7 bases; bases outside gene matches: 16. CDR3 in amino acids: CASSLPPGTGGKFNEQFF. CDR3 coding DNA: TGTGCCAGCAGTCTTCCCCCCGGGACAGGGGGCAAGTTTAATGAGCAGTTCTTC.

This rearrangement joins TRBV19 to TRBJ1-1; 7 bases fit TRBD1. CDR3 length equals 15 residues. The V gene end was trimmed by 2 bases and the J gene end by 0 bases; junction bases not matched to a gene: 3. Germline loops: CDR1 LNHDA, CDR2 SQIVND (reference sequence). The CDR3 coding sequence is TGTGCCAGTAGTATAACAGGGGATATGAACACTGAAGCTTTCTTT. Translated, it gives CASSITGDMNTEAFF.

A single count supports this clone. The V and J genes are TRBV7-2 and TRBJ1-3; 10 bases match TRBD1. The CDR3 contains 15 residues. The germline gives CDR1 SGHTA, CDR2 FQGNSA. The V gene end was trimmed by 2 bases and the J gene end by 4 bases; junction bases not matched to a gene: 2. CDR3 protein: CASSLRGQGGNTIYF. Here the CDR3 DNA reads TGTGCCAGCAGCTTACGGGGACAGGGGGGAAACACCATATATTTT.